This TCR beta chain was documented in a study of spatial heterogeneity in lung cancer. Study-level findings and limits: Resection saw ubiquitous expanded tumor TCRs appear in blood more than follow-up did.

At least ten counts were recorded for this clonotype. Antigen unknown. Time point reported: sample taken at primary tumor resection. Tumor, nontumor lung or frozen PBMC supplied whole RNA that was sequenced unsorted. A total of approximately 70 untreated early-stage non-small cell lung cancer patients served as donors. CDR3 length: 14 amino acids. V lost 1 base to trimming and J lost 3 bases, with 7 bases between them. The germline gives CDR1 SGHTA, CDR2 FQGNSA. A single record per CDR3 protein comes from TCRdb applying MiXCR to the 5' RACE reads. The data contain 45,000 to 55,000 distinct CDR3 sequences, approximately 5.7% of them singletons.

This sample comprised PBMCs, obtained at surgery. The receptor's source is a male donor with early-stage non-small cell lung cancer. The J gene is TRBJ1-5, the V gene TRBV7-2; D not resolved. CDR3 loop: CASSLGQFNQPQHF. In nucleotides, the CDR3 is TGTGCCAGCAGCTTAGGGCAGTTCAATCAGCCCCAGCATTTT.